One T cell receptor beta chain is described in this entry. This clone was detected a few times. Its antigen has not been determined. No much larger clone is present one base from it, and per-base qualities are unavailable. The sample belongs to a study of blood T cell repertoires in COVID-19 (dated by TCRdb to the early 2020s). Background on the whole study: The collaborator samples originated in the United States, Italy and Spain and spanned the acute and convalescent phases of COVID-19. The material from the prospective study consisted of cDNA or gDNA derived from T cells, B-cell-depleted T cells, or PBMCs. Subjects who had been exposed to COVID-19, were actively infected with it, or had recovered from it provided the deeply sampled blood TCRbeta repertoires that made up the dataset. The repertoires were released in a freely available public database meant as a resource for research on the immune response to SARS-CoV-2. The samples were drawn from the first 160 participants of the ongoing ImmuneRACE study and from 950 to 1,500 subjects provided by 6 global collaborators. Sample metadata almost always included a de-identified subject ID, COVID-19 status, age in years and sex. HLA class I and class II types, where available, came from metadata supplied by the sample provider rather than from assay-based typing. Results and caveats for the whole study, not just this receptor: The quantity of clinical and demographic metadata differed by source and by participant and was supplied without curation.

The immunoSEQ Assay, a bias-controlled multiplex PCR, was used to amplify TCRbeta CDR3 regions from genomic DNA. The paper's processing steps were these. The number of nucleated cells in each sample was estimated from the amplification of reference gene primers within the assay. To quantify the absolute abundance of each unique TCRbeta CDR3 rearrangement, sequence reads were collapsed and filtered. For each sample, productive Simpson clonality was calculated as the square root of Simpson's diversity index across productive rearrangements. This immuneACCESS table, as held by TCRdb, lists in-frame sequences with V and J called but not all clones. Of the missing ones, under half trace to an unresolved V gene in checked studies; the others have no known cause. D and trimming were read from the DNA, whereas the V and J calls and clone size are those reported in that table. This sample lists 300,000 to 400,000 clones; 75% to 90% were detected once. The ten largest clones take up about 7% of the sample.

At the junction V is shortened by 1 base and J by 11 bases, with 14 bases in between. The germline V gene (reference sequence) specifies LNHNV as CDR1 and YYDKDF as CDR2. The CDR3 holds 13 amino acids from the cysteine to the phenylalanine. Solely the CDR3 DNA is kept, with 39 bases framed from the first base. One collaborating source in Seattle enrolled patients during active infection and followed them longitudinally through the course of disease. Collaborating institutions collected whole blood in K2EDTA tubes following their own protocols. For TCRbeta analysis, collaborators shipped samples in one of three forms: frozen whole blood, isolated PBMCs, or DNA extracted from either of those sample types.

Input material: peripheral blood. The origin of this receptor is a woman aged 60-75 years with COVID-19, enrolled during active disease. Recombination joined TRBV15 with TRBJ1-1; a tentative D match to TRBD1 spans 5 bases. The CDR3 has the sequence CATSRVQGLGAFF. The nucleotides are TGTGCCACCAGCAGAGTGCAGGGTTTGGGCGCTTTCTTT. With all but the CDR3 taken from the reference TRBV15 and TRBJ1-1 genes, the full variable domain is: DAMVIQNPRYQVTQFGKPVTLSCSQTLNHNVMYWYQQKSSQAPKLLFHYYDKDFNNEADTPDNFQSRRPNTSFCFLDIRSPGLGDTAMYLCATSRVQGLGAFFGQGTRLTVV.